This is a list of T cell receptor beta chains from one sample in a study of blood T cell repertoires in COVID-19. Clones were read by immunoSEQ multiplex PCR, and TCRdb kept only the in-frame ones, dropping some. The top ten hold 0.78% of the sample, which has fewer than 250,000 clones, about 86% seen once. Source material: peripheral blood. The receptors were gathered from an older woman with acute or convalescent COVID-19. Both conserved end residues are part of each CDR3. Fields, in order: V gene, J gene, clone size, CDR3 protein. Clone size is stated in some rows and not others, as once, few, many or a class when expanded.

V: TRBV6-5; J: TRBJ1-2; size: .; CDR3: CASSYGQGGVYGYTF
V: TRBV6-5; J: TRBJ2-2; size: .; CDR3: CASSFRNTGELFF
V: TRBV7-2; J: TRBJ1-2; size: .; CDR3: CASSLRREVSYGYTF
V: TRBV11-3; J: TRBJ2-6; size: .; CDR3: CASSLGGAGANVLTF
V: TRBV7-2; J: TRBJ1-2; size: .; CDR3: CASSFTTGGANYGYTF
V: TRBV6-6; J: TRBJ1-5; size: .; CDR3: CASSPGQSNDQPQHF
V: TRBV5-5; J: TRBJ2-7; size: once; CDR3: CASSLQLAGGYYEQYF
V: TRBV5-1; J: TRBJ2-7; size: .; CDR3: CASRLRPETYEQYF
V: TRBV12-3/TRBV12-4; J: TRBJ2-1; size: .; CDR3: CASNIAGADEQFF
V: TRBV6-5; J: TRBJ2-1; size: .; CDR3: CASSRTGGGWIEQFF
V: TRBV20-1; J: TRBJ2-5; size: few; CDR3: CSGLGGETQYF
V: TRBV28; J: TRBJ1-5; size: .; CDR3: CASSQLGTGRYSNQPQHF
V: TRBV2; J: TRBJ1-4; size: .; CDR3: CASSANGQGNEKLFF
V: TRBV18; J: TRBJ1-1; size: .; CDR3: CASSPRRDSQNTEAFF
V: TRBV6-4; J: TRBJ2-2; size: .; CDR3: CASSELPGTGELFF
V: TRBV5-1; J: TRBJ1-6; size: .; CDR3: CASSLEQANSPLHF
V: TRBV7-8; J: TRBJ1-1; size: .; CDR3: CASSLMWRLNTEAFF
V: TRBV10-1; J: TRBJ2-3; size: .; CDR3: CASSGGAKTDTQYF
V: TRBV24-1; J: TRBJ2-1; size: .; CDR3: CATSDGGQGLHNEQFF
V: TRBV5-1; J: TRBJ1-1; size: once; CDR3: CASSLGRGQTGTEAFF
V: TRBV5-1; J: TRBJ2-3; size: .; CDR3: CASSPGTGANTDTQYF
V: TRBV19; J: TRBJ1-6; size: .; CDR3: CASSLRQGPDSPLHF
V: TRBV12-2; J: TRBJ2-2; size: once; CDR3: CASRLSGGSPHAGELFF
V: TRBV7-7; J: TRBJ1-5; size: .; CDR3: CASSLATGGGQPQHF
V: TRBV18; J: TRBJ2-3; size: .; CDR3: CASSPLPGSDTQYF
V: TRBV10-3; J: TRBJ2-5; size: .; CDR3: CAISGLDRVETQYF
V: TRBV12-3/TRBV12-4; J: TRBJ2-1; size: .; CDR3: CASSRVPNEQFF
V: TRBV29-1; J: TRBJ2-3; size: .; CDR3: CSVEELADTQYF
V: TRBV11-2; J: TRBJ1-1; size: .; CDR3: CASSQQGWALNTEAFF
V: TRBV19; J: TRBJ2-2; size: .; CDR3: CASSNQGVTTGELFF
V: TRBV12-3/TRBV12-4; J: TRBJ2-5; size: .; CDR3: CASRTDNQETQYF
V: TRBV5-1; J: TRBJ1-1; size: few; CDR3: CASSLAAGTGKNTEAFF
V: TRBV27; J: TRBJ2-1; size: once; CDR3: CASTRGVLYNEQFF
V: TRBV5-1; J: TRBJ2-1; size: .; CDR3: CASSFLAGTEQFF
V: TRBV3-1/TRBV3-2; J: TRBJ2-2; size: .; CDR3: CASSQEGAVGELFF
V: TRBV12-2; J: TRBJ1-1; size: .; CDR3: CASRLTGTTEAFF
V: TRBV2; J: TRBJ1-6; size: once; CDR3: CASLSSYNSPLHF
V: TRBV5-1; J: TRBJ2-1; size: .; CDR3: CASSSSRDRATVFF
V: TRBV5-1; J: TRBJ2-2; size: .; CDR3: CASSVASGVTQGELFF
V: TRBV28; J: TRBJ1-1; size: .; CDR3: CASNTLSPGEAFF
V: TRBV9; J: TRBJ2-2; size: .; CDR3: CASSMAWSSLATGELFF